The 7 T cell receptor beta chains below all came from one sample that was sequenced in a study of CD8 T cells in ankylosing spondylitis. Study results and limitations: Typical of ankylosing spondylitis blood, it appeared, was a TCR beta motif of about eight highly homologous variants.

No antigen has been assigned to these receptors. In TCRdb, the 5' RACE reads were re-called with MiXCR into one record per CDR3 protein. The sample gives about 440,000 distinct CDR3 sequences, approximately 17% of which show up once; approximately 1% is in the top ten. Material for sequencing was blood, either unsorted or a sorted T cell fraction (not recorded which). These receptors all stem from a male donor with ankylosing spondylitis.

The chain links TRBV7-8 to TRBJ1-4; D gene unclear. V shed 2 bases and J shed 5 bases, with 9 bases lying between them. Looked up from germline, CDR1 is SGHVS and CDR2 is FQNEAQ. The CDR3 is 14 residues long. The DNA for the CDR3 is TGTGCCAGCAGCTTACAACAGAGAAATGAAAAACTGTTTTTT. This encodes CASSLQQRNEKLFF.

This clonotype has a handful of counts. The CDR3 DNA reads TGTGCCACCAGTGATTTGTTGGGAGCGGGAGAGGGGACCGGGGAGCTGTTTTTT. It yields the protein CATSDLLGAGEGTGELFF. The chain links TRBV24-1 to TRBJ2-2, with TRBD2 identical over 8 bases. Trimming at V came to 0 bases and at J to 5 bases, leaving 10 bases not matched to a gene. The V gene's germline CDR1 is KGHDR and CDR2 SFDVKD. The CDR3 runs to 18 residues.

Many counts were recorded for this clonotype. This chain uses TRBV5-1 with TRBJ2-7, with D possibly matching TRBD1 (6 bases). The CDR3 spans 13 residues. Trimming took 4 bases from V and 3 from J, leaving 11 bases between them. In germline, CDR1 is SGHRS, CDR2 YFSETQ. In DNA, the CDR3 is TGCGCCAGCAGCGTGGACAGAAACTACGAGCAGTACTTC. Translated, it gives CASSVDRNYEQYF.

This clonotype was detected only a few times. J is TRBJ1-1 and V is TRBV4-2; 8 bases fit TRBD1. CDR1 is LGHNA and CDR2 is YNFKEQ in the germline V gene. Trimming at V came to 3 bases and at J to 2 bases, leaving 5 bases not matched to a gene. The CDR3 length is 15 residues. The DNA of the CDR3 is TGTGCCAGCAGCCAGACGACAGGGGCCAACACTGAAGCTTTCTTT. Protein product: CASSQTTGANTEAFF.

This clonotype has only a few counts. This chain uses TRBV20-1 with TRBJ2-7, with TRBD2 identical over 10 bases. The CDR3 consists of 13 residues. Per the germline V gene, CDR1 is DFQATT and CDR2 is SNEGSKA (reference sequence). Trimming took 3 bases from V and 6 from J; bases not matched to a gene: 5. CDR3 in DNA: TGCAGTGCTAGCCTAGCGGGAGCCAGCGAGCAGTACTTC. Translated, it gives CSASLAGASEQYF.

The sample holds many counts of this clonotype. This sequence joins TRBV5-1 and TRBJ2-3, with D maybe TRBD1 (6 bases). This CDR3 has 14 residues. The germline gives CDR1 SGHRS, CDR2 YFSETQ. Trimming took 4 bases from V and 2 from J, leaving 11 bases between them. Here the CDR3 reads CASSQDSSTDTQYF. In DNA form, the CDR3 reads TGCGCCAGCAGCCAGGACAGCTCCACAGATACGCAGTATTTT.

J is TRBJ2-3 and V is TRBV12-3 or TRBV12-4; 9 bases are shared with TRBD2. The CDR3 is made up of 15 amino acids. J lost 3 bases, V lost 3 bases, and 4 bases had no gene match. For the CDR3, the DNA is TGTGCCAGCAGTTTCCGCGGGGGGGGGACAGATACGCAGTATTTT. Its protein product is CASSFRGGGTDTQYF.